The source of this T cell receptor (beta chain) is a study of regulatory T cells in long-lasting Graves disease. The TCR beta library used iRepertoire HTBI primers with Arm-PCR amplification of CDR3. From the multiplex PCR reads, TCRdb called clonotypes with MiXCR, one entry per CDR3 protein. The sample carries roughly 400,000 distinct CDR3 sequences, roughly a fifth recorded once. The V end lost 4 bases, the J end lost 5 bases, and 21 bases lay between the germline ends. This CDR3 is built from 17 residues. Germline V gene lookup returns CDR1 MGHRA and CDR2 YSYEKL. As for time point: persistent/refractory GD, antithyroid drugs over 5 years with positive TRAb. Researchers made the TCR library from RNA that was extracted from PBMCs. As regards this clonotype: Its target is not known.

Overall study results and limits: Among the persistent patients, approximately 2,900 public clonotypes were shared, more than the 950 to 1,000 shared among new patients.

The V and J genes are TRBV4-1 and TRBJ1-5, with D tentatively TRBD1 (6 bases). Source: peripheral blood mononuclear cells (PBMCs), taken when the disease was refractory, from a patient treated with antithyroid drugs. This TCR came from a female donor with Graves disease. The CDR3 protein is CASSRLPGTKIHQPQHF. CDR3 sequence (DNA): TGCGCCAGCAGCCGACTGCCCGGGACAAAAATTCATCAGCCCCAGCATTTT.